The TCR beta chain described here comes from a study of blood T cell repertoires in COVID-19. Turning to the study itself: Italy, Spain and the United States were the sources of the convalescent and acute COVID-19 samples. PBMCs, B-cell-depleted T cells, or T cells provided the cDNA or gDNA that made up the material.

This CDR3 has 16 amino acids. Trimming stripped 0 bases from V and 4 bases from J, with 13 bases between. Profiling relied on immunoSEQ multiplex PCR, and the TCRdb table lists in-frame clones only, not all of them. The sample has roughly 190,000 clones; 75% to 90% are singletons. The TCR sequence derives from a man aged 55-75 years with acute or convalescent COVID-19. Sequenced: peripheral blood. This chain connects TRBV23-1 to TRBJ2-1; weak D call: TRBD1 (6 bases). TRBV23-1 is identified as an open reading frame with a role that is uncertain. The chain's CDR3 is CASSQSTKRGYNEQFF. The CDR3 nucleotides read TGCGCCAGCAGTCAATCGACGAAAAGGGGGTACAATGAGCAGTTCTTC.